This entry lists 30 T cell receptor beta chains sequenced from one sample in a study of Ad26.COV2.S vaccination and SARS-CoV-2 variants. Treatment reported: roughly 19 received Ad26.COV2.S at low or high dose, single or two shots; about 5 received placebo; per-sample allocation not given. Samples came from day 63 after the first vaccine or placebo injection. TCRdb's copy holds only in-frame clones and misses some; the assay was immunoSEQ multiplex PCR. This repertoire shows 400,000 to 450,000 clones, 92% found once; its top ten account for about 1.6%. The sample consisted of peripheral blood, taken in a trial of Ad26.COV2.S vaccine versus placebo. Receptors were obtained from a person aged 18 to 65 who received the Ad26.COV2.S COVID-19 vaccine or a placebo.

The chain recombines TRBV28 with TRBJ1-1, with 7 positions matching TRBD1. This CDR3 is 19 amino acids long. Germline values: CDR1 MDHEN, CDR2 SYDVKM. V was clipped by 5 bases and J by 0 bases; unmatched bases: 18. This CDR3 reads CASSTHRQGLGPLNTEAFF. The CDR3 DNA sequence: TGTGCCAGCAGTACCCATAGACAGGGTTTAGGCCCCCTGAACACTGAAGCTTTCTTT. The full variable domain, completed using reference TRBV28 and TRBJ1-1, is DVKVTQSSRYLVKRTGEKVFLECVQDMDHENMFWYRQDPGLGLRLIYFSYDVKMKEKGDIPEGYSVSREKKERFSLILESASTNQTSMYLCASSTHRQGLGPLNTEAFFGQGTRLTVV.

The V and J genes are TRBV18 and TRBJ1-3; no definite D call. The CDR3 totals 15 residues. V shed 3 bases and J shed 0 bases, with 9 bases lying between them. Germline values: CDR1 KGHSH, CDR2 LQKENI. CDR3 loop: CASSPQDSSGNTIYF. The CDR3 DNA reads TGTGCCAGCTCACCCCAGGATAGCTCTGGAAACACCATATATTTT.

About this clone itself: The sample holds other DNA sequences that translate to the same CDR3. The CDR3 spells CASSGTGAYEQYF. The CDR3 bases are TGTGCCAGCAGCGGGACAGGGGCGTACGAGCAGTACTTC. The chain carries TRBV7-9 and TRBJ2-7, with 10 bases identical to TRBD1. Germline trimming cut 5 bases from V and 4 bases from J; bases unmatched to any gene: 2. The CDR3 spans 13 residues. CDR1 is SEHNR, CDR2 FQNEAQ, per germline (reference sequence).

The chain has TRBV28 and TRBJ1-4, with D hard to call. Germline V gene data show CDR1 as MDHEN and CDR2 as SYDVKM. The ends were cut back, 3 bases at V and 12 bases at J, with 14 bases in the middle. The CDR3 is 13 amino acids. CDR3 DNA sequence: TGTGCCAGCAGTTTGTTGCCCCGGCCAGAACTGTTTTTT. It encodes CASSLLPRPELFF.

V usage is TRBV5-1 and J usage is TRBJ2-1, with D possibly matching TRBD2 (6 bases). The CDR3 sequence is 10 residues long. The V gene lost 7 bases and the J gene lost 9 bases, with 8 bases spanning the gap. From germline, CDR1 is SGHRS and CDR2 YFSETQ. As DNA, the CDR3 is TGCGCCAGCCCGACTAGTGAGCAGTTCTTC. Residues: CASPTSEQFF.

The table lists this clone with a count of one. The V gene is TRBV28, the J gene TRBJ1-3; D not certain. The germline gives CDR1 MDHEN, CDR2 SYDVKM. The CDR3 contains 15 residues. V dropped 3 bases and J dropped 4 bases, with 13 bases sitting between them. CDR3 amino acids: CASSLSFRGGNTIYF. The CDR3 coding sequence is TGTGCCAGCAGTTTGAGTTTTCGGGGAGGAAACACCATATATTTT.

The rearrangement uses TRBV5-4 and TRBJ1-5; 8 bases agree with TRBD1. Germline loops: CDR1 SGHNT, CDR2 YYREEE (reference sequence). Losses at the gene ends were 4 bases for V and 4 bases for J; bases not matched to a gene: 4. There are 14 residues in the CDR3. DNA of the CDR3: TGTGCCAGCAGCGCAAGACAGGGGAATCAGCCCCAGCATTTT. The encoded protein is CASSARQGNQPQHF.

The table lists this clone with a few counts. The chain carries TRBV10-1 and TRBJ2-3, with D unclear. From germline, CDR1 is WNHNN and CDR2 SYGVQD (reference sequence). CDR3 length: 14 residues. V was trimmed by 5 bases and J by 0 bases, leaving 9 bases between them. The CDR3 coding sequence is TGCGCCAGCAGTAAGGACCTTAGCACAGATACGCAGTATTTT. Its protein product is CASSKDLSTDTQYF.

A word on this clone: In the same sample, other DNA sequences code for this CDR3. V gene TRBV5-4 combines with J gene TRBJ1-1; no firm D call. Germline V gene data show CDR1 as SGHNT and CDR2 as YYREEE (reference sequence). The CDR3 runs to 14 residues. V gave up 0 bases and J gave up 0 bases, with 6 bases separating them. As DNA, the CDR3 is TGTGCCAGCAGCTTGGGGATCCTGAACACTGAAGCTTTCTTT. Its translation: CASSLGILNTEAFF. Variable domain in full (rest from reference TRBV5-4 and TRBJ1-1): ETGVTQSPTHLIKTRGQQVTLRCSSQSGHNTVSWYQQALGQGPQFIFQYYREEENGRGNFPPRFSGLQFPNYSSELNVNALELDDSALYLCASSLGILNTEAFFGQGTRLTVV.

The chain employs TRBV5-4 and TRBJ2-5, with 9 positions matching TRBD2. With 0 bases clipped from V and 0 bases from J, the junction kept 9 bases outside the gene matches. The CDR3 has 18 residues. Per the germline V gene, CDR1 is SGHNT and CDR2 is YYREEE (reference sequence). CDR3 nucleotides: TGTGCCAGCAGCTTGGCGGTAGCGGGGGACTCATACCAAGAGACCCAGTACTTC. Translation: CASSLAVAGDSYQETQYF.

V and J are TRBV27 and TRBJ2-1, with TRBD1 identical over 7 bases. V was pared by 1 base and J by 4 bases, with 4 bases of the junction left unmatched. Germline values: CDR1 MNHEY, CDR2 SMNVEV (reference sequence). CDR3 size: 15 residues. Here the CDR3 reads CASSLWDRGYNEQFF. CDR3 DNA: TGTGCCAGCAGTTTATGGGACAGAGGATACAATGAGCAGTTCTTC.

The rearrangement uses TRBV6-5 and TRBJ1-3, with unresolved D. This CDR3 is 14 amino acids long. V shed 6 bases and J shed 0 bases, with 9 bases lying between them. Germline V gene lookup returns CDR1 MNHEY and CDR2 SVGAGI. The CDR3 nucleotides read TGTGCCAGCAGAAACCAGCCCTCTGGAAACACCATATATTTT. Residues: CASRNQPSGNTIYF.

CDR3 DNA: TGTGCCAGCAGGGTGGGGGCAGGGCACGACATTCAGTACTTC. Protein product: CASRVGAGHDIQYF. The chain uses TRBV2 and TRBJ2-4; maybe TRBD1 (6 bases). Per germline, CDR1 SNHLY and CDR2 FYNNEI. V dropped 6 bases and J dropped 8 bases, with 17 bases sitting between them. This CDR3 is built from 14 residues.

The J gene is TRBJ1-1, the V gene TRBV7-2; tentative D call: TRBD1 (5 bases). Per the germline V gene, CDR1 is SGHTA and CDR2 is FQGNSA. The CDR3 covers 13 residues. Deletions cut 1 base from V and 7 bases from J, with 10 bases between. As DNA, the CDR3 is TGTGCCAGCAGCTTAGACCAGGGTGGTGAAGCTTTCTTT. This codes for CASSLDQGGEAFF. Variable domain in full (rest from reference TRBV7-2 and TRBJ1-1): GAGVSQSPSNKVTEKGKDVELRCDPISGHTALYWYRQSLGQGLEFLIYFQGNSAPDKSGLPSDRFSAERTGGSVSTLTIQRTQQEDSAVYLCASSLDQGGEAFFGQGTRLTVV.

The gene calls are TRBV20-1 and TRBJ1-1; no reliable D call. The V end lost 1 base, the J end lost 7 bases, and 7 bases lay between the germline ends. CDR1 is DFQATT, CDR2 SNEGSKA, per germline (reference sequence). This CDR3 region has 11 residues. The CDR3 loop is CSARGGIEAFF. The CDR3 coding sequence is TGCAGTGCTAGAGGTGGGATTGAAGCTTTCTTT.

The rearrangement joins TRBV5-1 to TRBJ2-3; D remains unclear. Trimming took 4 bases from V and 5 from J, leaving 17 bases between them. The CDR3 consists of 15 residues. Germline CDR1 reads SGHRS; CDR2 reads YFSETQ. The CDR3 DNA sequence: TGCGCCAGCAGCCCTGGTACTTTAGCAGTAGATACGCAGTATTTT. It codes for CASSPGTLAVDTQYF.

This clone is a singleton in its sample. V usage is TRBV27 and J usage is TRBJ2-5, with unresolved D. Germline CDR1 and CDR2: MNHEY and SMNVEV (reference sequence). With 7 bases removed from V and 2 bases from J, the gap between germline ends came to 14 bases. The CDR3 contains 14 residues. The CDR3 protein is CASKKGRQQETQYF. The CDR3 bases are TGTGCCAGCAAGAAGGGCAGGCAACAAGAGACCCAGTACTTC.

The chain joins TRBV9 to TRBJ2-3; TRBD2 matches 11 bases. The J segment lost 2 bases and the V segment lost 3 bases, leaving 8 bases of the junction unmatched. Per the germline V gene, CDR1 is SGDLS and CDR2 is YYNGEE. The CDR3 length is 17 residues. The CDR3 coding sequence is TGTGCCAGCAGCGCCCCTAGCGGGGGGCGGTACACAGATACGCAGTATTTT. Its translation: CASSAPSGGRYTDTQYF. Looking up the rest from reference TRBV9 and TRBJ2-3 gives the full variable domain: DSGVTQTPKHLITATGQRVTLRCSPRSGDLSVYWYQQSLDQGLQFLIQYYNGEERAKGNILERFSAQQFPDLHSELNLSSLELGDSALYFCASSAPSGGRYTDTQYFGPGTRLTVL.

This clone was seen once. The chain recombines TRBV3-1 (or the pseudogene TRBV3-2) with TRBJ2-6, with D possibly TRBD2 on 5 matching bases. The V and J ends lost 0 bases and 3 bases respectively, with 12 bases between them. The CDR3 is 17 residues long. In germline, CDR1 is LGHDT, CDR2 YNNKEL (reference sequence). The CDR3 DNA reads TGTGCCAGCAGCCAAGATCTGATTGGAGGTGGGGCCAACGTCCTGACTTTC. Translated, it gives CASSQDLIGGGANVLTF.

This clone showed up just once. The chain joins TRBV5-4 to TRBJ2-7, with a possible D match to TRBD1 (5 bases). The V end lost 3 bases, the J end lost 1 base, and 8 bases lay between the germline ends. The CDR3 loop spans 13 amino acids. The germline V gene has CDR1 SGHNT and CDR2 YYREEE (reference sequence). CDR3 in amino acids: CASSYQGSYEQYF. For the CDR3, the DNA is TGTGCCAGCAGCTACCAGGGTTCCTACGAGCAGTACTTC.

The chain combines TRBV7-2 with TRBJ1-6; D is undetermined. V gave up 1 base and J gave up 7 bases, with 11 bases separating them. The CDR3 consists of 15 residues. The germline V gene encodes CDR1 SGHTA and CDR2 FQGNSA. The CDR3 DNA sequence: TGTGCCAGCAGCTTAGGTAACTTCGGAAATTCACCCCTCCACTTT. It specifies CASSLGNFGNSPLHF.

The chain employs TRBV5-8 and TRBJ2-3; D is perhaps TRBD2 (5 bases). Germline V CDR1 and CDR2: SGHTS, YDEGEE. V was trimmed by 4 bases and J by 4 bases, leaving 22 bases between them. The CDR3 is made up of 17 amino acids. The CDR3 DNA follows: TGTGCCAGCAGCAAGGGAGCCGGTCATACCACTTCAGATACGCAGTATTTT. This translates into CASSKGAGHTTSDTQYF. The full variable domain, in which reference TRBV5-8 and TRBJ2-3 provide the parts outside the CDR3, is EAGVTQSPTHLIKTRGQQATLRCSPISGHTSVYWYQQALGLGLQFLLWYDEGEERNRGNFPPRFSGRQFPNYSSELNVNALELEDSALYLCASSKGAGHTTSDTQYFGPGTRLTVL.

The J gene is TRBJ2-3, the V gene TRBV6-2 or TRBV6-3, with TRBD2 identical over 9 bases. Germline assignment: CDR1 MNHEY and CDR2 SVGEGT. The CDR3 extends over 19 amino acids. Trimming at V came to 4 bases and at J to 0 bases, leaving 14 bases not matched to a gene. The CDR3 nucleotides are TGTGCCAGCAGTTGGCTAGCGGGGAGAAAAAGCCCTAGCACAGATACGCAGTATTTT. Translating gives CASSWLAGRKSPSTDTQYF.

The CDR3 DNA is TGTGCCAGCAGCCCCAGGGGACGTAGCAATCAGCCCCAGCATTTT. This translates into CASSPRGRSNQPQHF. The chain joins TRBV3-1 (or the pseudogene TRBV3-2) to TRBJ1-5; tentative D call: TRBD1 (6 bases). Between the trimmed V and J ends, which lost 4 bases and 0 bases, there was a span of 10 bases. Germline-derived CDR1 and CDR2 are LGHDT and YNNKEL (reference sequence). CDR3 length: 15 amino acids.

V is TRBV28 and J is TRBJ1-5; TRBD1 matches at 10 bases. The CDR3 covers 14 residues. V gave up 8 bases and J gave up 9 bases; unmatched junction bases: 10. Germline lookup yields CDR1 MDHEN and CDR2 SYDVKM. Here the CDR3 DNA reads TGTGCCAGCGCCTCCGGGACAGGGGTCAGGCCCCAGCATTTT. It encodes CASASGTGVRPQHF.

The chain uses TRBV20-1 and TRBJ1-4; a possible D gene is TRBD1 (5 bases). V lost 6 bases, J lost 7 bases, and 9 bases lay in between. This CDR3 region has 11 residues. Germline-derived CDR1 and CDR2 are DFQATT and SNEGSKA (reference sequence). The CDR3 is CSAGVREKLFF. The CDR3 DNA sequence: TGCAGTGCAGGGGTTCGTGAAAAACTGTTTTTT.

The chain links TRBV3-1 (or the pseudogene TRBV3-2) to TRBJ1-2, with TRBD1 identical over 9 bases. V was pared by 3 bases and J by 6 bases, with 11 bases of the junction left unmatched. Germline V gene data show CDR1 as LGHDT and CDR2 as YNNKEL (reference sequence). This CDR3 has 16 residues. The CDR3 here is CASSHLTGGNQNGYTF. Here the CDR3 DNA reads TGTGCCAGCAGCCATCTGACAGGGGGGAACCAGAATGGCTACACCTTC.

The chain is built from TRBV11-2 and TRBJ1-1; 10 bases match TRBD1. In germline, CDR1 is SGHAT, CDR2 FQNNGV. This CDR3 is built from 15 residues. Trimming took 1 base from V and 7 from J; bases not matched to a gene: 6. The CDR3: CASSLGRDRGLEAFF. The CDR3 DNA sequence: TGTGCCAGCAGCTTAGGCCGGGACAGGGGCCTTGAAGCTTTCTTT.

This rearrangement joins TRBV3-1 (or the pseudogene TRBV3-2) to TRBJ2-3; the match to TRBD2 covers 8 bases. Germline V gene lookup returns CDR1 LGHDT and CDR2 YNNKEL (reference sequence). The V segment lost 1 base and the J segment 2 bases; nucleotides outside the gene matches: 5. There are 16 residues in the CDR3. The CDR3 DNA reads as TGTGCCAGCAGCCAAGGTCCGGGGGGGGCCACAGATACGCAGTATTTT. Translation gives CASSQGPGGATDTQYF.

The chain links TRBV5-8 to TRBJ2-1, with D unclear. The V end lost 2 bases, the J end lost 5 bases, and 14 bases lay between the germline ends. The V gene's germline CDR1 is SGHTS and CDR2 YDEGEE. The CDR3 is 15 residues long. This CDR3 reads CASSLIQFFNNEQFF. In DNA, the CDR3 is TGTGCCAGCAGCTTAATACAGTTTTTCAACAATGAGCAGTTCTTC.